This note documents a single T cell receptor beta chain sequence. This sample's time point: pretreatment peripheral blood. Clones were sequenced by immunoSEQ multiplex PCR, and TCRdb holds only the in-frame ones, with some missing. The sample consists of about 52,000 clones, 84% of them appearing once. This specimen belongs to a study of PD-L1 blockade in urothelial cancer. At the level of the study: Of prior chemotherapy regimens, patients had received between 0 and 3.

Germline V lookup: CDR1 MNHEY, CDR2 SMNVEV (reference sequence). The CDR3 has 15 amino acids. V trimming: 1 base; J trimming: 5 bases; junction bases outside the gene matches: 5. The specimen comprised PBMCs, sampled around atezolizumab (anti-PD-L1) treatment. The V call is TRBV27, the J call TRBJ1-5; the match to TRBD1 covers 7 bases. The clonotype was recovered from a man aged 50 to 59 with urothelial cancer. The CDR3: CASSLWGTADQPQHF. The CDR3, as DNA: TGTGCCAGCAGTTTATGGGGGACAGCCGATCAGCCCCAGCATTTT.